This entry lists 19 T cell receptor beta chains sequenced from one sample in a study of blood T cell repertoires in COVID-19. Libraries were prepared by immunoSEQ multiplex PCR; TCRdb keeps only in-frame clonotypes and omits some of them. In the table there are 200,000 to 250,000 clones, 65% to 90% of which are singletons. The specimen sequenced was PBMCs or T cells enriched from blood (not recorded which). The origin of the receptors is a woman in her thirties or forties with acute COVID-19.

This clone was observed once. The J gene is TRBJ1-5, the V gene TRBV2; D is ambiguous. Germline CDR1 SNHLY, CDR2 FYNNEI. The CDR3 is 14 amino acids. The V end was cut by 7 bases, the J end by 9 bases, with 19 bases between. CDR3 nucleotides: TGTGCCAGCACCCTAGAGGCAGTCACGGGGCCCCAGCATTTT. Amino acids: CASTLEAVTGPQHF.

The chain links TRBV5-6 to TRBJ2-4, with 12 positions matching TRBD2. This CDR3 has 18 residues. V was clipped by 1 base and J by 5 bases; unmatched bases: 10. Germline V gene data show CDR1 as SGHDT and CDR2 as YYEEEE. The CDR3 DNA is TGTGCCAGCAGCTTGTCGCTTAAGGGACTAGCGGGCCAAAACATTCAGTACTTC. It specifies CASSLSLKGLAGQNIQYF.

The rearrangement links TRBV3-1 (or the pseudogene TRBV3-2) to TRBJ1-1; the match to TRBD1 covers 10 bases. J gave up 4 bases and V 4 bases, and 6 bases lay outside the gene matches. CDR1 and CDR2 (germline): LGHDT, YNNKEL (reference sequence). CDR3 length: 15 residues. The DNA for the CDR3 is TGTGCCAGCAGCCCCCGGACAGGGGGAACCACTGAAGCTTTCTTT. Encoded protein: CASSPRTGGTTEAFF.

The chain has TRBV7-9 and TRBJ2-1; TRBD2 matches at 7 bases. Germline V CDR1 and CDR2: SEHNR, FQNEAQ (reference sequence). Trimming took 11 bases from V and 9 from J; bases not matched to a gene: 1. The CDR3 runs 9 residues. The chain's CDR3 is CAWGGEQFF. The DNA of the CDR3 is TGTGCCTGGGGGGGTGAGCAGTTCTTC.

DNA of the CDR3: TGTGCCAGCAGCTCCGCCGTGGCGCGGGAGAAGAATGAGCAGTTCTTC. Translating it yields CASSSAVAREKNEQFF. The chain has TRBV7-2 and TRBJ2-1, with 7 bases that match TRBD2. The V gene's germline CDR1 is SGHTA and CDR2 FQGNSA. With V trimmed by 4 bases and J by 7 bases, 13 bases remained unmatched. The CDR3 spans 16 residues.

The chain joins TRBV2 to TRBJ1-6; D might be TRBD1 (6 bases). The CDR3 sequence is 17 residues long. V lost 6 bases, J lost 0 bases, and 15 bases lay in between. Germline CDR1 and CDR2: SNHLY and FYNNEI. This CDR3 is CASRGRQESSYNSPLHF. CDR3 DNA: TGTGCCAGCAGGGGCAGACAGGAAAGCTCCTATAATTCACCCCTCCACTTT. The full variable domain, in which reference TRBV2 and TRBJ1-6 provide the parts outside the CDR3, is EPEVTQTPSHQVTQMGQEVILRCVPISNHLYFYWYRQILGQKVEFLVSFYNNEISEKSEIFDDQFSVERPDGSNFTLKIRSTKLEDSAMYFCASRGRQESSYNSPLHFGNGTRLTVT.

This clone was observed a single time. The V call is TRBV5-6, the J call TRBJ2-7; 11 nucleotides line up with TRBD2. CDR1 and CDR2 (germline): SGHDT, YYEEEE. The CDR3 has 16 residues. Unmatched junction bases numbered 10, after V lost 0 bases and J lost 8 bases. CDR3 protein: CASSLGLAGGPGQQYF. Here the CDR3 DNA reads TGTGCCAGCAGCTTGGGCCTAGCGGGAGGACCCGGGCAGCAGTACTTC. The complete variable domain, with remaining parts taken from reference TRBV5-6 and TRBJ2-7, reads DAGVTQSPTHLIKTRGQQVTLRCSPKSGHDTVSWYQQALGQGPQFIFQYYEEEERQRGNFPDRFSGHQFPNYSSELNVNALLLGDSALYLCASSLGLAGGPGQQYFGPGTRLTVT.

V is TRBV3-1 (or the pseudogene TRBV3-2) and J is TRBJ1-3; D is perhaps TRBD1 (5 bases). This CDR3 region has 16 residues. V dropped 0 bases and J dropped 0 bases, with 9 bases sitting between them. Germline values: CDR1 LGHDT, CDR2 YNNKEL (reference sequence). The CDR3 region has the DNA TGTGCCAGCAGCCAAGAGGGGCGCCACTCTGGAAACACCATATATTTT. Encoded protein: CASSQEGRHSGNTIYF.

The CDR3 DNA is TGTGCCAGCTCTAGACAGAGCGAGCAGTACTTC. Translating it yields CASSRQSEQYF. The chain has TRBV2 and TRBJ2-7; the D gene is possibly TRBD1 (5 bases). The CDR3 has 11 residues. V dropped 8 bases and J dropped 6 bases, with 11 bases sitting between them. Germline values: CDR1 SNHLY, CDR2 FYNNEI.

The rearrangement joins TRBV21-1 to TRBJ1-6; the table's D call, TRBD1, has no DNA check behind it. TRBV21-1 represents a pseudogene. CDR3 length: 16 residues. CDR3 in amino acids: CASSGTGGPYNSPLHF. The CDR3 coding sequence is TGTGCCAGCTCCGGGACAGGGGGCCCTTATAATTCACCCCTCCACTTT.

A remark on this clone: The same CDR3 is also encoded by other DNA sequences in this sample. V gene TRBV3-1 (or the pseudogene TRBV3-2) combines with J gene TRBJ2-7; TRBD1 is a possible D gene (5 bases). In germline, CDR1 is LGHDT, CDR2 YNNKEL (reference sequence). The V end was cut by 8 bases, the J end by 5 bases, with 10 bases between. CDR3 length: 11 amino acids. The CDR3 loop is CASRGANEQYF. The CDR3 DNA reads TGTGCCAGCCGTGGGGCAAACGAGCAGTACTTC.

This rearrangement joins TRBV7-2 to TRBJ2-3; 15 positions match TRBD2. The V segment lost 4 bases and the J segment 2 bases; nucleotides outside the gene matches: 10. This CDR3 is built from 19 residues. Per germline, CDR1 SGHTA and CDR2 FQGNSA. The CDR3 region has the DNA TGTGCCAGCAGCTCCCGGTCGGGACTAGCGGGAGGAATCACAGATACGCAGTATTTT. Translating gives CASSSRSGLAGGITDTQYF.

V and J are TRBV5-1 and TRBJ1-5; D uncertain. Between the trimmed V and J ends, which lost 0 bases and 6 bases, there was a span of 7 bases. CDR1 and CDR2 from the germline V gene are SGHRS and YFSETQ. This CDR3 contains 13 residues. CDR3 sequence reads: CASSLAPLQPQHF. For the CDR3, the DNA is TGCGCCAGCAGCTTGGCCCCACTTCAGCCCCAGCATTTT.

This clone has more than one count but fewer than ten. The J gene is TRBJ1-1, the V gene TRBV24-1, with D uncertain. There are 15 residues in the CDR3. CDR1 is KGHDR, CDR2 SFDVKD, per germline. Trimming left V 4 bases short and J 1 base short, with 12 bases between. Written as DNA, the CDR3 is TGTGCCACCAGTGACGCCGGGAACCCGAACACTGAAGCTTTCTTT. Translation: CATSDAGNPNTEAFF.

The CDR3 protein is CASSPWGQGSAFF. As DNA, the CDR3 is TGTGCCAGCAGTCCTTGGGGCCAGGGATCGGCTTTCTTT. V gene TRBV28 combines with J gene TRBJ1-1, with D perhaps matching TRBD1 (5 bases). The ends were cut back, 5 bases at V and 11 bases at J, with 18 bases in the middle. The CDR3 is made up of 13 amino acids. The germline gives CDR1 MDHEN, CDR2 SYDVKM. The variable domain in full, completed from reference TRBV28 and TRBJ1-1, reads DVKVTQSSRYLVKRTGEKVFLECVQDMDHENMFWYRQDPGLGLRLIYFSYDVKMKEKGDIPEGYSVSREKKERFSLILESASTNQTSMYLCASSPWGQGSAFFGQGTRLTVV.

This sequence joins TRBV14 and TRBJ2-1, with TRBD2 as a possible D gene (6 bases). The CDR3 has 16 residues. V gave up 3 bases and J gave up 12 bases, with 24 bases separating them. Germline lookup yields CDR1 SGHDN and CDR2 FVKESK. As DNA, the CDR3 is TGTGCCAGCAGCCAGGGCTGGGGGGACCCTCGGTGGGCGCAGTTCTTC. This encodes CASSQGWGDPRWAQFF.

This clone occurred once. The CDR3 region has the DNA TGTGCCTCAAGAAAACAGGGGGCAAATTCACCCCTCCACTTT. Amino acids: CASRKQGANSPLHF. The V and J genes are TRBV28 and TRBJ1-6, with 9 bases lining up with TRBD1. Germline V CDR1 and CDR2: MDHEN, SYDVKM. This CDR3 region has 14 residues. The ends lost 11 bases at V and 7 bases at J; junction bases unmatched: 9.

The rearrangement links TRBV3-1 (or the pseudogene TRBV3-2) to TRBJ2-1; possible D gene TRBD2, 5 bases. The length of the CDR3 is 12 residues. Trimming cost V 4 bases and J 9 bases, with 10 bases left between them. The germline gives CDR1 LGHDT, CDR2 YNNKEL (reference sequence). The DNA of the CDR3 is TGTGCCAGCAGCCGCCGGGAAGCTGAGCAGTTCTTC. Residues: CASSRREAEQFF.

The chain carries TRBV18 and TRBJ2-1; TRBD1 matches at 7 bases. The CDR3 covers 16 residues. From germline, CDR1 is KGHSH and CDR2 LQKENI. With V trimmed by 3 bases and J by 5 bases, 10 bases remained unmatched. The DNA for the CDR3 is TGTGCCAGCTCACCGCTACCACAGGGGTTACACAATGAGCAGTTCTTC. This codes for CASSPLPQGLHNEQFF.